This passage covers 27 T cell receptor beta chains from one sample sequenced in a study of T cells after yellow fever vaccination. TCRdb processed the 5' RACE reads anew with MiXCR; each CDR3 protein has one entry. Of some 350,000 distinct CDR3 sequences in the sample, 8.5% to 9% are singletons; the top ten hold roughly 17%. The specimen was PBMCs, collected on the day of the first yellow fever vaccination. Receptors were obtained from a man between 18 and 35 years old who received the YFV17D yellow fever vaccine.

This clonotype was seen more than once but under ten times. The chain combines TRBV5-1 with TRBJ2-6; a weak D match, TRBD2 (5 bases). The germline V and J ends were trimmed by 4 bases and 0 bases, with 17 bases remaining between them. The CDR3 contains 18 residues. Per the germline V gene, CDR1 is SGHRS and CDR2 is YFSETQ. CDR3 sequence: CASSQEAKALSGANVLTF. DNA of the CDR3: TGCGCCAGCAGCCAGGAGGCCAAGGCTCTCTCTGGGGCCAACGTCCTGACTTTC.

The genes are TRBV7-8 and TRBJ2-6; D might be TRBD1 (5 bases). The CDR3 spans 15 residues. V was cut by 7 bases and J by 1 base, with 11 bases left in between. Germline CDR1 and CDR2: SGHVS and FQNEAQ. The CDR3: CASIPRGSGANVLTF. For the CDR3, the DNA is TGTGCCAGCATCCCAAGGGGATCTGGGGCCAACGTCCTGACTTTC.

With regard to this clonotype: A much more abundant neighbour one base away suggests this may be a read error. The genes are TRBV29-1 and TRBJ2-2, with TRBD1 matching over 7 bases. Germline CDR1 SQVTM, CDR2 ANQGSEA. The CDR3 consists of 13 residues. V lost 7 bases and J lost 9; bases outside the gene matches: 11. The CDR3 is CSATTGLTRELFF. CDR3 in DNA: TGCAGCGCGACGACAGGGCTAACCAGGGAGCTGTTTTTT.

This clonotype was recorded many times. One end of the junction is discordant with germline, which a read error may explain. This rearrangement joins TRBV18 to TRBJ2-2; D is undetermined. The CDR3 totals 13 residues. The germline CDR1 and CDR2 sequences are KGHSH and LQKENI. As DNA, the CDR3 is TGTGCCAGCTCTCCACTGAACACCGGGGAGCTGTTTTTT. Translating gives CASSPLNTGELFF.

This clonotype was counted a few times. The chain links TRBV6-5 to TRBJ2-7; the match to TRBD1 covers 7 bases. CDR3 size: 14 residues. V lost 2 bases to trimming and J lost 3 bases; unmatched junction nucleotides: 4. Germline assignment: CDR1 MNHEY and CDR2 SVGAGI. In nucleotides, the CDR3 is TGTGCCAGCAGTTACATGTCAGGGGGCTACGAGCAGTACGTC. Protein: CASSYMSGGYEQYV.

V usage is TRBV7-2 and J usage is TRBJ2-3; possible D gene TRBD2, 5 bases. The germline V gene has CDR1 SGHTA and CDR2 FQGNSA. There are 12 residues in the CDR3. V was clipped by 8 bases and J by 6 bases, with 12 bases between them. CDR3 in DNA: TGTGCCAGCTCGAATCAGCGGGATACGCAGTATTTT. This encodes CASSNQRDTQYF.

In this sample, this clonotype turned up a few times. This chain links TRBV6-1 with TRBJ1-2; D may be TRBD1 (5 bases). CDR3 length equals 13 residues. With 8 bases removed from V and 2 bases from J, the gap between germline ends came to 12 bases. CDR1 and CDR2 (germline): MNHNS, SASEGT. CDR3 bases: TGTGCCAGCGGCGCGGGGGGAAACTATGGCTACACCTTC. It yields the protein CASGAGGNYGYTF.

This clonotype was observed a single time. V gene TRBV12-2 combines with J gene TRBJ2-3; the D call TRBD2 from the table was never checked on the DNA. TRBV12-2 is tagged as a pseudogene. The CDR3 loop spans 17 amino acids. DNA of the CDR3: TGTGCAAGTCGCTTAGCTACTAGCGGGGGAGGCACAGATACGCAGTATTTT. This gives the protein CASRLATSGGGTDTQYF.

This clonotype was recorded a few times. The chain carries TRBV19 and TRBJ2-5, with D perhaps matching TRBD1 or TRBD2 (5 bases each). Germline V lookup: CDR1 LNHDA, CDR2 SQIVND (reference sequence). The length of the CDR3 is 16 residues. Trimming took 3 bases from V and 6 from J, leaving 20 bases between them. Here the CDR3 reads CASSMNRRRGKKTQYF. CDR3 nucleotides: TGTGCCAGTAGTATGAATAGAAGACGGGGCAAGAAGACCCAGTACTTC.

This clonotype was counted many times. The V gene is TRBV9, the J gene TRBJ2-5, with 9 bases that match TRBD2. The germline gives CDR1 SGDLS, CDR2 YYNGEE. This CDR3 has 15 amino acids. Losses at the gene ends were 3 bases for V and 5 bases for J; bases not matched to a gene: 8. CDR3 region: CASSAGLAGDETQYF. The DNA of the CDR3 is TGTGCCAGCAGCGCGGGTTTAGCGGGGGATGAGACCCAGTACTTC.

CDR3 amino acids: CASSFDRGTFETQYF. The CDR3 region has the DNA TGTGCCAGCAGTTTTGACAGGGGGACTTTTGAGACCCAGTACTTC. The rearrangement uses TRBV12-3 or TRBV12-4 and TRBJ2-5; 9 bases fit TRBD1. The CDR3 has 15 residues. J gave up 5 bases and V 3 bases, and 7 bases lay outside the gene matches.

The chain couples TRBV12-5 to TRBJ1-5; weak D call: TRBD1 (6 bases). The CDR3 loop spans 16 amino acids. V was clipped by 3 bases and J by 5 bases, with 17 bases between them. In germline, CDR1 is LGHNT, CDR2 FRNRAP. The CDR3 DNA reads TGTGCTAGTGGTTTCCATATTTATCCAGGGGATCAGCCCCAGCATTTT. Protein sequence: CASGFHIYPGDQPQHF.

This clonotype was seen a few times. The chain has TRBV5-1 and TRBJ1-1; maybe TRBD1 (6 bases). Between the trimmed V and J ends, which lost 2 bases and 7 bases, there was a span of 15 bases. Germline values: CDR1 SGHRS, CDR2 YFSETQ. The CDR3 runs 14 residues. DNA for the CDR3: TGCGCCAGCAGCTTTGCCAGGGGTATGGGTGAAGCTTTCTTT. This codes for CASSFARGMGEAFF. Filled out from reference TRBV5-1 and TRBJ1-1, the complete variable domain reads KAGVTQTPRYLIKTRGQQVTLSCSPISGHRSVSWYQQTPGQGLQFLFEYFSETQRNKGNFPGRFSGRQFSNSRSEMNVSTLELGDSALYLCASSFARGMGEAFFGQGTRLTVV.

The CDR3 spells CATYTGTARGYTF. Here the CDR3 DNA reads TGTGCCACTTACACCGGGACAGCTCGCGGCTACACCTTC. This rearrangement joins TRBV19 to TRBJ1-2; 7 positions match TRBD1. V lost 10 bases to trimming and J lost 8 bases; unmatched junction nucleotides: 13. This CDR3 contains 13 residues. Germline V gene data show CDR1 as LNHDA and CDR2 as SQIVND (reference sequence). Supplemented by reference TRBV19 and TRBJ1-2, the full variable domain reads DGGITQSPKYLFRKEGQNVTLSCEQNLNHDAMYWYRQDPGQGLRLIYYSQIVNDFQKGDIAEGYSVSREKKESFPLTVTSAQKNPTAFYLCATYTGTARGYTFGSGTRLTVV.

This clonotype has only a few counts. The rearrangement joins TRBV5-4 to TRBJ2-1, with 8 nucleotides matching TRBD2. Germline V gene lookup returns CDR1 SGHNT and CDR2 YYREEE (reference sequence). This CDR3 is built from 16 residues. The ends lost 4 bases at V and 4 bases at J; junction bases unmatched: 10. This chain's CDR3 is CASSTSDSGVYNEQFF. CDR3 nucleotide sequence: TGTGCCAGCAGCACCTCGGATAGCGGGGTTTACAATGAGCAGTTCTTC.

This clonotype has ten or more counts. The chain links TRBV4-3 to TRBJ2-5; no clear D gene. This CDR3 contains 15 residues. The V gene's germline CDR1 is LGHNA and CDR2 YSLEER. V was pared by 0 bases and J by 5 bases, with 13 bases between. The CDR3 region has the DNA TGCGCCAGCAGCCAAGAATGGTCTATGCCCGAGACCCAGTACTTC. It specifies CASSQEWSMPETQYF.

The chain is built from TRBV10-3 and TRBJ2-5, with D uncertain. Trimming removed 0 bases at V and 2 bases at J, with 7 bases between. Germline V lookup: CDR1 ENHRY, CDR2 SYGVKD. This CDR3 contains 14 residues. CDR3 in DNA: TGTGCCATCAGTGAGTCGGGCCTACAAGAGACCCAGTACTTC. Amino acid sequence: CAISESGLQETQYF.

J is TRBJ2-7 and V is TRBV5-1; TRBD1 is a possible D gene (6 bases). V was cut by 5 bases and J by 2 bases, with 17 bases left in between. The CDR3 has 15 amino acids. In germline, CDR1 is SGHRS, CDR2 YFSETQ. CDR3 DNA: TGCGCCAGCAGATATGAACCGACAGGAACCTACGAGCAGTACGTC. Protein: CASRYEPTGTYEQYV.

This clonotype was seen a handful of times. The chain links TRBV11-3 to TRBJ1-1, with D unclear. Germline V CDR1 and CDR2: SGHNT, YENEEA. Trimming removed 3 bases from V and 4 bases from J, with 9 bases in between. The CDR3 consists of 13 residues. Here the CDR3 reads CASSFQSTTEAFF. CDR3 in DNA: TGTGCCAGCAGCTTTCAATCTACCACTGAAGCTTTCTTT.

This clonotype appeared a few times. The chain uses TRBV10-3 and TRBJ1-1, with D maybe TRBD1 (6 bases). V was pared by 6 bases and J by 3 bases, with 20 bases between. This CDR3 is built from 16 residues. CDR1 ENHRY and CDR2 SYGVKD come from the germline V gene. CDR3 protein: CAIRSGKRGGDTEAFF. The CDR3, as DNA: TGTGCCATCAGATCAGGGAAAAGGGGGGGGGACACTGAAGCTTTCTTT.

The CDR3 DNA follows: TGTGCCAGCAGGCCCCTTCCCGGGGAGCTGTTTTTT. As protein: CASRPLPGELFF. This rearrangement joins TRBV2 to TRBJ2-2; D gene unclear. Germline-derived CDR1 and CDR2 are SNHLY and FYNNEI. The CDR3 extends over 12 amino acids. The ends were cut back, 6 bases at V and 6 bases at J, with 8 bases in the middle.

This clonotype showed up just a few times. The J gene is TRBJ2-6, the V gene TRBV6-1, with 9 bases that match TRBD1. The germline V gene encodes CDR1 MNHNS and CDR2 SASEGT. The CDR3 runs to 15 residues. Losses at the gene ends were 6 bases for V and 4 bases for J; bases not matched to a gene: 4. The chain's CDR3 is CASRNRGPGANVLTF. The DNA for the CDR3 is TGTGCCAGCAGAAACAGGGGGCCAGGGGCCAACGTCCTGACTTTC.

This clonotype has just a few counts. The rearrangement uses TRBV7-9 and TRBJ2-5, with unresolved D. The CDR3 covers 14 residues. Germline V CDR1 and CDR2: SEHNR, FQNEAQ (reference sequence). V was trimmed by 0 bases and J by 5 bases, leaving 10 bases between them. The CDR3 region has the DNA TGTGCCAGCAGCTTAGCGTCGACTCGGGAGACCCAGTACTTC. Its protein product is CASSLASTRETQYF.

This clonotype was seen more than once but under ten times. The J gene is TRBJ2-7, the V gene TRBV12-3 or TRBV12-4; D is unclear. The CDR3 spans 11 residues. V lost 0 bases and J 12 bases, leaving 9 bases between the germline ends. CDR3 sequence reads: CASSLALTRYF. For the CDR3, the DNA is TGTGCCAGCAGTTTAGCCTTGACGAGGTACTTC.

This clonotype was seen repeatedly, ten times or more. The chain combines TRBV12-3 or TRBV12-4 with TRBJ2-3; the D gene could be TRBD1 or TRBD2 (5 bases each). CDR3 length: 14 amino acids. V lost 4 bases to trimming and J lost 1 base, with 9 bases between them. The CDR3 DNA reads as TGTGCCAGCAGTTACCGGGACGGCACAGATACGCAGTATTTT. Its translation: CASSYRDGTDTQYF.

This clonotype was found a few times. This chain connects TRBV4-3 to TRBJ2-5; D is unclear. Germline V CDR1 and CDR2: LGHNA, YSLEER. The ends were cut back, 1 base at V and 4 bases at J, with 10 bases in the middle. The CDR3 has 14 amino acids. This CDR3 reads CASSQGVDRETQYF. The CDR3 DNA follows: TGCGCCAGCAGCCAAGGGGTAGATCGAGAGACCCAGTACTTC.

This clonotype was seen only a few times. The gene calls are TRBV20-1 and TRBJ1-2; possible D gene TRBD1, 6 bases. Germline lookup yields CDR1 DFQATT and CDR2 SNEGSKA (reference sequence). V lost 2 bases, J lost 4 bases, and 20 bases lay in between. The CDR3 spans 16 residues. DNA of the CDR3: TGCAGTGCTAGACCCCGGGACATCGACGTCATCTATGGCTACACCTTC. It yields the protein CSARPRDIDVIYGYTF.